A single T cell receptor beta chain is shown here with its context. Original data processing: Cell counts per sample came from amplifying reference gene primers. The assay was immunoSEQ multiplex PCR, and TCRdb's table has in-frame clones only and misses some. From that table come the V and J calls and clone size; the DNA was used to work out D and trimming. The table has about 27,000 clones, around 65% seen once. This sample is drawn from a study of blood T cell repertoires in COVID-19. Study overall: Some COVID-19 samples were acute and others convalescent; all came from the United States, Italy and Spain. Nucleic acid was either cDNA or gDNA, and it came from T cells, B-cell-depleted T cells, or PBMCs.

In germline, CDR1 is MNHEY, CDR2 SVGAGI. V lost 6 bases, J lost 8 bases, and 7 bases stayed unmatched. The CDR3 length is 13 residues. The clonotype comes from a man in his fifties or sixties with active or convalescent COVID-19. The sample consisted of peripheral blood. The gene calls are TRBV6-5 and TRBJ1-3; 7 nucleotides agree with TRBD1. In DNA, the CDR3 is TGTGCCAGCAGGGGGGACAGCCGGGACACCATATATTTT. This gives the protein CASRGDSRDTIYF.